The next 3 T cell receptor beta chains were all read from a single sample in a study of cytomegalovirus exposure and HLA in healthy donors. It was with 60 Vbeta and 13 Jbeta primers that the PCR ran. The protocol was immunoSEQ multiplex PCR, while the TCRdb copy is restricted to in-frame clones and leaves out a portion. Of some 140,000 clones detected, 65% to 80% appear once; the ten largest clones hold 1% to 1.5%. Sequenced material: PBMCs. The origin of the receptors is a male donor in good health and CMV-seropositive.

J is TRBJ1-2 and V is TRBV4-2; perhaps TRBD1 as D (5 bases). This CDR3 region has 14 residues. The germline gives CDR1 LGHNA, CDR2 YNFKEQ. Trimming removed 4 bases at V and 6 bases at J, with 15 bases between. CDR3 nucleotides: TGTGCCAGCAGCCGCATTGAGGCAGGGAATGGCTACACCTTC. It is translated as CASSRIEAGNGYTF.

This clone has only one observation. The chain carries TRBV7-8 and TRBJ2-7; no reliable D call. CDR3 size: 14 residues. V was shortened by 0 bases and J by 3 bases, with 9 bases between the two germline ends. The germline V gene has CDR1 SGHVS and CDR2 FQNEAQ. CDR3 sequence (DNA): TGTGCCAGCAGCTTAGCCACGACATACTACGAGCAGTACTTC. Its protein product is CASSLATTYYEQYF. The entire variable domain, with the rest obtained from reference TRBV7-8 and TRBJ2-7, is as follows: GAGVSQSPRYKVAKRGQDVALRCDPISGHVSLFWYQQALGQGPEFLTYFQNEAQLDKSGLPSDRFFAERPEGSVSTLKIQRTQQEDSAVYLCASSLATTYYEQYFGPGTRLTVT.

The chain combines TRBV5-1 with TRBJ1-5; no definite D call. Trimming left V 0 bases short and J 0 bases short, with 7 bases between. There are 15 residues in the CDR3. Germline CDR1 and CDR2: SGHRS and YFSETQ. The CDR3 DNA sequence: TGCGCCAGCAGCTTGGAAGGGAGTAGCAATCAGCCCCAGCATTTT. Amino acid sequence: CASSLEGSSNQPQHF.